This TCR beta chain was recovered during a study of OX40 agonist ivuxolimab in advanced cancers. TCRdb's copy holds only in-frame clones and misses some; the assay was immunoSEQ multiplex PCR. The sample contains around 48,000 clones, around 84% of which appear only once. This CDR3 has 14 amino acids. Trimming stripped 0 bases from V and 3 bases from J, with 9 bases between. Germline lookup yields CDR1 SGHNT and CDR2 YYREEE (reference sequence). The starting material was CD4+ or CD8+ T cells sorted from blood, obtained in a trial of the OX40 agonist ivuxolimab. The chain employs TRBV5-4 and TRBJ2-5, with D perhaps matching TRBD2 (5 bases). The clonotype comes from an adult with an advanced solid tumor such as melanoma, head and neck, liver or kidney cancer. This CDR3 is CASSLAPGKETQYF. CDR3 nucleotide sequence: TGTGCCAGCAGCTTGGCGCCGGGGAAAGAGACCCAGTACTTC.